Presented here are 2 T cell receptor beta chains from one specimen sequenced in a study of human T cells and chemical hapten exposure. Each CDR3 protein gets one entry after TCRdb re-called the RACE reads with MiXCR. This repertoire shows about 54,000 distinct CDR3 sequences, around 9.4% found once; its top ten account for over 1.5%. Sample time point: patch test 2, 6 weeks after DPC sensitization. Treatment defined: therapeutic diphenylcyclopropenone sensitization with weekly scalp DPC. This material consisted of whole blood, taken in connection with sensitization to the hapten diphenylcyclopropenone (DPC). The source is a woman between 50 and 59 years old with alopecia areata. Some clones in this sample may be carry-over from other donors' samples.

This clonotype was picked up a small number of times. V usage is TRBV20-1 and J usage is TRBJ2-3; 9 bases match TRBD2. The V gene end was trimmed by 4 bases and the J gene end by 9 bases; junction bases not matched to a gene: 11. This CDR3 is 14 amino acids long. CDR1 is DFQATT, CDR2 SNEGSKA, per germline (reference sequence). CDR3 sequence reads: CSANPGTSRATQYF. CDR3 bases: TGCAGTGCTAACCCCGGGACTAGCAGAGCGACGCAGTATTTT.

This clonotype was found many times. V is TRBV5-1 and J is TRBJ1-4; TRBD1 agrees at 9 bases. Per germline, CDR1 SGHRS and CDR2 YFSETQ. The V segment lost 3 bases and the J segment 3 bases; nucleotides outside the gene matches: 6. The length of the CDR3 is 16 residues. CDR3 DNA sequence: TGCGCCAGCAGCTCCCGGACAGGGGAGTCTAATGAAAAACTGTTTTTT. This gives the protein CASSSRTGESNEKLFF.